The 22 T cell receptor beta chains reported below all come from one sample, sequenced in a study of OX40 agonist ivuxolimab in advanced cancers. Repertoires were generated with immunoSEQ multiplex PCR, while TCRdb's copy carries only in-frame clones and drops some. The sample has 70,000 to 95,000 clones, around nine tenths seen once. The sequenced sample was CD4+ or CD8+ T cells sorted from blood, obtained in a trial of the OX40 agonist ivuxolimab. The source is an adult with an advanced solid tumor such as melanoma, head and neck, liver or kidney cancer.

The rearrangement uses TRBV7-9 and TRBJ2-7; TRBD1 agrees at 8 bases. The V gene's germline CDR1 is SEHNR and CDR2 FQNEAQ (reference sequence). There are 14 residues in the CDR3. V was clipped by 5 bases and J by 0 bases; unmatched bases: 3. The CDR3 DNA is TGTGCCAGCAGCCCGGGACAGGCCTCCTACGAGCAGTACTTC. This sequence encodes CASSPGQASYEQYF.

The CDR3 sequence: CASANYEQYF. The CDR3 nucleotides read TGCGCCAGCGCAAATTACGAGCAGTACTTC. V and J are TRBV10-2 and TRBJ2-7; D is unresolved. Trimming removed 8 bases at V and 4 bases at J, with 6 bases between. CDR3 length: 10 amino acids. Per germline, CDR1 WSHSY and CDR2 SAAADI.

This sequence joins TRBV5-1 and TRBJ1-5; D is ambiguous. This CDR3 spans 15 amino acids. The V and J ends lost 0 bases and 4 bases respectively, with 11 bases between them. Germline V gene lookup returns CDR1 SGHRS and CDR2 YFSETQ. In DNA, the CDR3 is TGCGCCAGCAGCTTGGCGGGGTTATGGAATCAGCCCCAGCATTTT. It specifies CASSLAGLWNQPQHF. Full variable domain (missing parts from reference TRBV5-1 and TRBJ1-5): KAGVTQTPRYLIKTRGQQVTLSCSPISGHRSVSWYQQTPGQGLQFLFEYFSETQRNKGNFPGRFSGRQFSNSRSEMNVSTLELGDSALYLCASSLAGLWNQPQHFGDGTRLSIL.

V usage is TRBV12-2 and J usage is TRBJ2-1. TRBV12-2 is designated a pseudogene. The CDR3 totals 15 residues. As DNA, the CDR3 is TGTGCAAGTCGCTTTATAACGGACTCCTACAATGAGCAGTTCTTC. Encoded protein: CASRFITDSYNEQFF.

The chain uses TRBV6-1 and TRBJ2-5, with D possibly TRBD2 on 6 matching bases. This CDR3 is built from 15 residues. V was clipped by 9 bases and J by 2 bases, with 19 bases between them. CDR1 and CDR2 from the germline V gene are MNHNS and SASEGT. The CDR3 DNA reads as TGTGCCAGTTCGAAGGGACTGGGACGACAAGAGACCCAGTACTTC. Its translation: CASSKGLGRQETQYF.

The V and J genes are TRBV6-4 and TRBJ2-5; 8 nucleotides align to TRBD2. The germline V gene encodes CDR1 MRHNA and CDR2 SNTAGT. The CDR3 runs to 16 residues. The ends lost 2 bases at V and 2 bases at J; junction bases unmatched: 7. In nucleotides, the CDR3 is TGTGCCAGCAGTGACCCCAGCGGGGGCAGTCAAGAGACCCAGTACTTC. Protein product: CASSDPSGGSQETQYF.

The V and J genes are TRBV13 and TRBJ2-3; D call uncertain. Germline CDR1 is PRHDT and CDR2 is FYEKMQ (reference sequence). Between the trimmed V and J ends, which lost 2 bases and 5 bases, there was a span of 8 bases. This CDR3 is built from 13 residues. CDR3 bases: TGTGCCAGCAGCTTAAGGGAAGGAGATACGCAGTATTTT. Protein product: CASSLREGDTQYF.

CDR3: CAWTGSSTDTQYF. As DNA, the CDR3 is TGTGCCTGGACAGGGAGTAGCACAGATACGCAGTATTTT. The genes are TRBV30 and TRBJ2-3; D could derive from TRBD1 or TRBD2 (5 bases each). The CDR3 has 13 amino acids. In germline, CDR1 is GTSNPN, CDR2 SVGIG (reference sequence). The V end lost 4 bases, the J end lost 0 bases, and 8 bases lay between the germline ends.

The chain links TRBV7-8 to TRBJ1-4; tentatively, D is TRBD1 (6 bases). V dropped 1 base and J dropped 6 bases, with 18 bases sitting between them. Germline-derived CDR1 and CDR2 are SGHVS and FQNEAQ. There are 17 residues in the CDR3. CDR3 nucleotide sequence: TGTGCCAGCAGCTTAGGACTTACAGGGCCTGGGGATGAAAAACTGTTTTTT. The encoded protein is CASSLGLTGPGDEKLFF. Filled out from reference TRBV7-8 and TRBJ1-4, the complete variable domain reads GAGVSQSPRYKVAKRGQDVALRCDPISGHVSLFWYQQALGQGPEFLTYFQNEAQLDKSGLPSDRFFAERPEGSVSTLKIQRTQQEDSAVYLCASSLGLTGPGDEKLFFGSGTQLSVL.

The rearrangement uses TRBV28 and TRBJ2-3, with D possibly called TRBD1 or TRBD2 (5 bases each). V was shortened by 6 bases and J by 0 bases, with 19 bases between the two germline ends. The germline V gene has CDR1 MDHEN and CDR2 SYDVKM. The CDR3 runs 17 residues. Written as DNA, the CDR3 is TGTGCCAGCAGCGAAGCACGGGGACGCACAAGCACAGATACGCAGTATTTT. Translating it yields CASSEARGRTSTDTQYF. The whole variable domain, filled in from reference TRBV28 and TRBJ2-3, reads DVKVTQSSRYLVKRTGEKVFLECVQDMDHENMFWYRQDPGLGLRLIYFSYDVKMKEKGDIPEGYSVSREKKERFSLILESASTNQTSMYLCASSEARGRTSTDTQYFGPGTRLTVL.

The genes are TRBV5-5 and TRBJ2-5; no firm D call. The CDR3 sequence is 15 residues long. Between the trimmed V and J ends, which lost 3 bases and 1 base, there was a span of 13 bases. Germline loops: CDR1 SGHKS, CDR2 YYEKEE (reference sequence). The CDR3 DNA is TGTGCCAGCAGCTCCGGGTTTTCCGTCCAAGAGACCCAGTACTTC. It codes for CASSSGFSVQETQYF.

The chain links TRBV2 to TRBJ2-1, with a weak D call TRBD1 (6 bases). Trimming left V 2 bases short and J 4 bases short, with 15 bases between. Germline CDR1 reads SNHLY; CDR2 reads FYNNEI. The CDR3 is made up of 16 amino acids. The chain's CDR3 is CASSERGRGTYNEQFF. Here the CDR3 DNA reads TGTGCCAGCAGTGAAAGGGGCAGGGGTACTTACAATGAGCAGTTCTTC.

This clone was found once. The chain carries TRBV5-1 and TRBJ2-5, with D maybe TRBD2 (6 bases). This CDR3 has 13 residues. The germline V gene has CDR1 SGHRS and CDR2 YFSETQ. Trimming removed 0 bases at V and 5 bases at J, with 8 bases between. In DNA form, the CDR3 reads TGCGCCAGCAGCTTGGTTGGAGGGGAGACCCAGTACTTC. Translating gives CASSLVGGETQYF.

This chain uses TRBV7-2 with TRBJ1-5; D is possibly TRBD1 (6 bases). From germline, CDR1 is SGHTA and CDR2 FQGNSA. This CDR3 contains 14 residues. Trimming removed 5 bases from V and 2 bases from J, with 10 bases in between. CDR3: CASSLRTGNQPQHF. The CDR3 DNA reads TGTGCCAGCAGCCTACGGACAGGCAATCAGCCCCAGCATTTT.

The chain carries TRBV7-9 and TRBJ2-7; a possible D gene is TRBD1 (5 bases). From germline, CDR1 is SEHNR and CDR2 FQNEAQ (reference sequence). The CDR3 is 14 amino acids. The V and J ends lost 1 base and 0 bases respectively, with 7 bases between them. CDR3 nucleotide sequence: TGTGCCAGCAGCTTAGAACAGGCCTCCTACGAGCAGTACTTC. Protein sequence: CASSLEQASYEQYF.

V gene TRBV9 combines with J gene TRBJ1-4; 12 nucleotides match TRBD1. V lost 1 base, J lost 0 bases, and 4 bases stayed unmatched. This CDR3 has 18 residues. Germline values: CDR1 SGDLS, CDR2 YYNGEE. The CDR3 nucleotides read TGTGCCAGCAGCGTACGTGGGACAGGGGGCTCAACTAATGAAAAACTGTTTTTT. It translates to CASSVRGTGGSTNEKLFF.

The genes are TRBV5-4 and TRBJ2-3, with 8 bases matching TRBD1. The V segment lost 9 bases and the J segment 6 bases; nucleotides outside the gene matches: 15. The CDR3 length is 15 residues. Germline CDR1 SGHNT, CDR2 YYREEE (reference sequence). The CDR3 reads CAMLPGQAIGDTQYF. CDR3 DNA sequence: TGTGCCATGTTACCGGGACAGGCTATAGGCGATACGCAGTATTTT.

CDR3 bases: TGTGCCAGCAGCCAAGGACCGCTCCTAAATGAAAAACTGTTTTTT. Its translation is CASSQGPLLNEKLFF. The J gene is TRBJ1-4, the V gene TRBV5-5, with unresolved D. The CDR3 is 15 amino acids. Trimming took off 4 bases at V and 5 bases at J, with 15 bases between the two ends. Germline values: CDR1 SGHKS, CDR2 YYEKEE (reference sequence).

The CDR3 DNA follows: TGTGCCAGCAGCTTAGGATGGGACCGCACAGATACGCAGTATTTT. It is translated as CASSLGWDRTDTQYF. The J gene is TRBJ2-3, the V gene TRBV7-9; either TRBD1 or TRBD2 may supply D (5 bases each). The CDR3 is 15 residues long. CDR1 and CDR2 (germline): SEHNR, FQNEAQ (reference sequence). V lost 1 base to trimming and J lost 1 base, with 9 bases between them.

This clone has a handful of counts. The chain is built from TRBV28 and TRBJ2-1; possible D gene TRBD1, 5 bases. Trimming left V 6 bases short and J 15 bases short, with 15 bases between. This CDR3 contains 11 residues. The germline gives CDR1 MDHEN, CDR2 SYDVKM. CDR3 sequence reads: CASSQTGFGFF. The CDR3 nucleotides are TGTGCCAGCAGCCAAACAGGTTTCGGGTTCTTC.

The chain is built from TRBV11-2 and TRBJ2-6; 8 bases are shared with TRBD1. The J segment lost 0 bases and the V segment lost 5 bases, leaving 6 bases of the junction unmatched. The germline CDR1 and CDR2 sequences are SGHAT and FQNNGV. The CDR3 covers 17 residues. The chain's CDR3 is CASSTPRGPSGANVLTF. The CDR3, as DNA: TGTGCCAGCAGCACCCCCAGGGGGCCCTCTGGGGCCAACGTCCTGACTTTC.

The rearrangement joins TRBV28 to TRBJ1-2; 10 bases are shared with TRBD1. The CDR3 has 13 residues. Trimming removed 6 bases from V and 6 bases from J; junction bases left unmatched: 4. The V gene's germline CDR1 is MDHEN and CDR2 SYDVKM. DNA of the CDR3: TGTGCCAGCAGCGCGACAGGGGGCCATGGCTACACCTTC. As protein: CASSATGGHGYTF.